The clone carrying this T cell receptor (beta chain) was seen only a few times. Antigen unknown. Sorting that relied on CD45RO/CCR7/CD25/CD127/CD95/CD27 yielded CD4+ naive, central memory, regulatory and stem cell-like memory cells. The source of the sample is a study of beta chain features in type 1 diabetes. Findings of the study overall: HLA effects on TCRB rearrangement stayed unresolved here. More deletions and fewer insertions at VDJ junctions were seen in type 1 diabetes patients.

The germline V and J ends were trimmed by 0 bases and 5 bases, with 10 bases remaining between them. Germline values: CDR1 LGHNA, CDR2 YSLEER. This CDR3 has 15 amino acids. Since all of the isolated RNA was reverse transcribed, expressed TCRB transcripts were what got sequenced. Profiled with immunoSEQ multiplex PCR; TCRdb holds only in-frame clones, not every one. The data contain under 450,000 clones, around 15% of them singletons. J is TRBJ2-2 and V is TRBV4-3; TRBD1 is a possible D gene (5 bases). Sequences were obtained from naive CD4+ T cells from blood. This TCR came from a woman aged 18-30 years in good health. CDR3 sequence: CASSQEAGKTGELFF. CDR3 bases: TGCGCCAGCAGCCAAGAAGCAGGGAAGACCGGGGAGCTGTTTTTT.